This T cell receptor (beta chain) was retrieved from a study of regulatory T cells in long-lasting Graves disease. The study's findings and limits: Lower TCR diversity characterized persistent Graves' patients relative to newly diagnosed patients. There was favoring of TRBV28, TRBJ1-2 and TRBJ2-5 in persistent disease.

Germline CDR1 SGHNT, CDR2 YENEEA. This CDR3 has 17 residues. Between the trimmed V and J ends, which lost 2 bases and 3 bases, there was a span of 18 bases. With respect to this clonotype: Its target is unknown.

The time point was: persistent/refractory GD, antithyroid drugs over 5 years with positive TRAb. PBMC-extracted RNA yielded the TCR library. Combining iRepertoire HTBI primers with Arm-PCR of CDR3 regions, the authors built TCR beta libraries. As handled by the study authors: The samples yielded roughly 64 TRBV and around 13 TRBJ segments. TCRdb redid the calling of the multiplex PCR reads with MiXCR, one entry per CDR3 protein. For this entry, the V and J calls and clone size follow TCRdb and not the study's own pipeline. The sample records around 340,000 distinct CDR3 sequences, about 20% being singletons.

The chain couples TRBV11-3 to TRBJ2-3, with TRBD2 as a possible D gene (6 bases). This specimen consisted of peripheral blood mononuclear cells (PBMCs), obtained when the disease was refractory, from a patient treated with antithyroid drugs. The TCR was taken from a female donor with Graves disease. The DNA of the CDR3 is TGTGCCAGCAGCTTAAGAAGGCGGGGACTGGGTACAGATACGCAGTATTTT. Amino acids: CASSLRRRGLGTDTQYF.